Listed here are 30 T cell receptor beta chains from one sample, sequenced in a study of T-cell reconstitution after alpha-beta-depleted transplantation in children (TCRdb year 2016). Reading the label with the study, this specimen's treatment or condition is: allogeneic hematopoietic cell transplantation with graft depleted of TCRalphabeta T cells and CD19 B cells. The library came from PCR. The run used an Illumina HiSeq 2500. Molecular barcoding was employed in the preparation of TCR libraries, with unique molecular identifiers being used to normalize TCRbeta repertoire quantification. TCRdb reworked the public reads: Q25 trimming with fastp, MiXCR clone assembly, productive beta chains retained. Here each entry gathers all rows of one CDR3 protein and keeps the most common genes and DNA. The sample table lists 500,000 to 650,000 distinct CDR3 sequences, about an eighth of them with a count of one. 12% to 15% of the sample rests with the top ten.

The sample consisted of PBMCs, mostly from graft donor cells, taken 180 days after TCRalphabeta/CD19-depleted stem cell transplant. These receptors were collected from a female patient between 2 and 15 years old who had a stem cell transplant for aplastic anemia, so the T cells may come from the graft donor.

V usage is TRBV20-1 and J usage is TRBJ2-1; perhaps TRBD2 as D (5 bases). The V gene lost 2 bases and the J gene lost 4 bases, with 18 bases spanning the gap. Germline values: CDR1 DFQATT, CDR2 SNEGSKA (reference sequence). The CDR3 extends over 16 amino acids. CDR3 amino acids: CSARQTSAAGYNEQFF. CDR3 bases: TGCAGTGCTAGACAGACTTCAGCGGCCGGATACAATGAGCAGTTCTTC.

This clonotype has more than one count but fewer than ten. The chain has TRBV21-1 and TRBJ2-3; TRBD2, the table's D call, lacks a check against the DNA. TRBV21-1 constitutes a pseudogene. There are 16 residues in the CDR3. The CDR3 here is CASSIERAPRRDTQYF. In nucleotides, the CDR3 is TGTGCCAGCAGCATAGAGCGGGCTCCTAGGAGGGATACGCAGTATTTT.

The genes are TRBV2 and TRBJ1-1; unclear D gene. The CDR3 runs to 14 residues. V was pared by 11 bases and J by 5 bases, with 21 bases between. Germline V CDR1 and CDR2: SNHLY, FYNNEI. CDR3 bases: TGTGCCGGCTACTCGATGCGGGTCGGGACTGAAGCTTTCTTT. It is translated as CAGYSMRVGTEAFF.

The genes are TRBV27 and TRBJ2-1; the match to TRBD2 covers 13 bases. This CDR3 region has 18 residues. Germline CDR1 MNHEY, CDR2 SMNVEV (reference sequence). Trimming at V came to 4 bases and at J to 4 bases, leaving 10 bases not matched to a gene. CDR3 nucleotide sequence: TGTGCCAGCAGTTCATCCGGGACTAGCGGGGTAGGTTACAATGAGCAGTTCTTC. Its translation: CASSSSGTSGVGYNEQFF.

In this sample, this clonotype turned up a few times. The rearrangement links TRBV4-1 to TRBJ2-3; possible D gene TRBD2, 6 bases. This CDR3 comprises 15 residues. The germline V gene encodes CDR1 MGHRA and CDR2 YSYEKL. Trimming shortened V by 2 bases and J by 2 bases, and 11 bases separated the two germline ends. CDR3 residues: CASSQSERVTDTQYF. In DNA form, the CDR3 reads TGCGCCAGCAGCCAATCCGAGCGGGTCACAGATACGCAGTATTTT.

V usage is TRBV28 and J usage is TRBJ2-5, with D possibly TRBD2 on 6 matching bases. V lost 8 bases and J lost 0, with 16 bases in between. Germline V lookup: CDR1 MDHEN, CDR2 SYDVKM. CDR3 length: 15 amino acids. The DNA for the CDR3 is TGTGCCAGCGCCTCGGACCGGGGGTACCAAGAGACCCAGTACTTC. Its translation is CASASDRGYQETQYF.

Many counts were recorded for this clonotype. V gene TRBV10-3 combines with J gene TRBJ1-3; unclear D gene. There are 15 residues in the CDR3. Looked up from germline, CDR1 is ENHRY and CDR2 is SYGVKD. V lost 0 bases and J 4 bases, leaving 10 bases between the germline ends. In nucleotides, the CDR3 is TGTGCCATCAGTGAGTCGTGGGGTATCGGAAACACCATATATTTT. Protein sequence: CAISESWGIGNTIYF.

This clonotype came up a few times. The chain recombines TRBV5-1 with TRBJ2-1, with TRBD2 identical over 9 bases. The ends lost 3 bases at V and 6 bases at J; junction bases unmatched: 16. The CDR3 has 18 residues. Germline assignment: CDR1 SGHRS and CDR2 YFSETQ. The CDR3 DNA reads TGCGCCAGCAGCTGGCCAGCGGGAGGCCGCTGGACCCCCAATGAGCAGTTCTTC. Its protein is CASSWPAGGRWTPNEQFF.

The chain has TRBV27 and TRBJ2-2; 8 positions agree with TRBD1. CDR1 MNHEY and CDR2 SMNVEV come from the germline V gene (reference sequence). The ends lost 3 bases at V and 4 bases at J; junction bases unmatched: 4. The CDR3 runs to 15 residues. CDR3 residues: CASSFRQGATGELFF. In DNA, the CDR3 is TGTGCCAGCAGTTTTCGGCAGGGGGCCACCGGGGAGCTGTTTTTT.

This clonotype turned up a few times. The chain employs TRBV6-5 and TRBJ1-5, with TRBD1 matching over 8 bases. The CDR3 sequence is 17 residues long. The V gene end was trimmed by 0 bases and the J gene end by 7 bases; junction bases not matched to a gene: 11. CDR1 and CDR2 from the germline V gene are MNHEY and SVGAGI. The CDR3 spells CASSYSGQGARGQPQHF. CDR3 bases: TGTGCCAGCAGTTACTCGGGGCAGGGGGCCCGAGGGCAGCCCCAGCATTTT.

CDR3 residues: CASSLVFRGLNTEAFF. CDR3 in DNA: TGTGCCAGCAGTTTAGTCTTCCGGGGATTGAACACTGAAGCTTTCTTT. The V call is TRBV12-3 or TRBV12-4, the J call TRBJ1-1; the D is unclear. V was trimmed by 1 base and J by 0 bases, leaving 12 bases between them. The CDR3 covers 16 residues.

This clonotype occurred a few times. The chain combines TRBV29-1 with TRBJ1-1, with D unresolved. Trimming removed 7 bases at V and 2 bases at J, with 17 bases between. CDR1 and CDR2 (germline): SQVTM, ANQGSEA. The CDR3 totals 14 residues. CDR3 protein: CSDHPSRGNTEAFF. The CDR3 DNA follows: TGCAGCGATCACCCCTCACGTGGCAACACTGAAGCTTTCTTT.

This clonotype was found a few times. The rearrangement uses TRBV9 and TRBJ2-1, with D perhaps assigned TRBD1 or TRBD2 (8 bases each). With 4 bases removed from V and 3 bases from J, the gap between germline ends came to 17 bases. This CDR3 contains 16 residues. Germline CDR1 reads SGDLS; CDR2 reads YYNGEE. The CDR3 nucleotides read TGTGCCAGCAGCCCCAAGCGGGGGACAGGCTACAATGAGCAGTTCTTC. It specifies CASSPKRGTGYNEQFF.

This clonotype was recorded many times. The chain combines TRBV5-1 with TRBJ2-7; tentatively, D is TRBD2 (6 bases). This CDR3 is built from 15 residues. In germline, CDR1 is SGHRS, CDR2 YFSETQ. V was shortened by 4 bases and J by 2 bases, with 16 bases between the two germline ends. The CDR3 here is CASSGQRARPYEQYF. The CDR3 DNA reads as TGCGCCAGCAGCGGGCAGCGGGCCAGGCCCTACGAGCAGTACTTC.

The chain couples TRBV18 to TRBJ2-7; possible D gene TRBD2, 5 bases. Trimming took 4 bases from V and 5 from J, leaving 15 bases between them. Germline V gene lookup returns CDR1 KGHSH and CDR2 LQKENI. CDR3 length equals 14 residues. This CDR3 is CASSHGGPTHEQYV. In DNA form, the CDR3 reads TGTGCCAGCTCACACGGAGGACCAACTCACGAGCAGTACGTC.

This clonotype was observed a handful of times. The chain combines TRBV29-1 with TRBJ1-3; D ambiguous. There are 11 residues in the CDR3. Trimming pared 6 bases from V and 5 bases from J, leaving 8 bases between. Germline V CDR1 and CDR2: SQVTM, ANQGSEA. The chain's CDR3 is CSVDTRNTIYF. For the CDR3, the DNA is TGCAGCGTCGACACCCGAAACACCATATATTTT.

This chain connects TRBV4-1 to TRBJ1-3; a weak D match, TRBD1 (5 bases). This CDR3 region has 19 residues. The V end lost 0 bases, the J end lost 2 bases, and 20 bases lay between the germline ends. Germline CDR1 is MGHRA and CDR2 is YSYEKL. Written as DNA, the CDR3 is TGCGCCAGCAGCCAAGAGTACACGGGACTGGGACGGCCTGGAAACACCATATATTTT. As protein: CASSQEYTGLGRPGNTIYF.

The V call is TRBV9, the J call TRBJ2-1; D is possibly TRBD1 (6 bases). The CDR3 is 15 amino acids. Germline assignment: CDR1 SGDLS and CDR2 YYNGEE. Deletions cut 2 bases from V and 7 bases from J, with 16 bases between. The CDR3 nucleotides are TGTGCCAGCAGCGTCGCCGGACAGCCGAGGAATGAGCAGTTCTTC. This translates into CASSVAGQPRNEQFF.

This clonotype appeared a few times. The chain combines TRBV20-1 with TRBJ2-2, with a tentative D call TRBD2 (6 bases). Trimming pared 6 bases from V and 3 bases from J, leaving 20 bases between. The germline CDR1 and CDR2 sequences are DFQATT and SNEGSKA (reference sequence). The CDR3 totals 16 residues. CDR3 DNA sequence: TGCAGTGCCTTGGACCCCGGGAGTAGGTACACCGGGGAGCTGTTTTTT. Its protein is CSALDPGSRYTGELFF.

The chain employs TRBV29-1 and TRBJ2-3; D is possibly TRBD2 (6 bases). The CDR3 runs 15 residues. Trimming removed 5 bases from V and 0 bases from J, with 15 bases in between. Germline CDR1 is SQVTM and CDR2 is ANQGSEA. CDR3 bases: TGCAGCGTTCGGCTAGCGAGAAGTAGCACAGATACGCAGTATTTT. Amino acid sequence: CSVRLARSSTDTQYF.

This clonotype occurred many times. The chain couples TRBV29-1 to TRBJ2-1; D is ambiguous. V lost 2 bases, J lost 4 bases, and 9 bases lay in between. Germline V gene sequence: CDR1 SQVTM, CDR2 ANQGSEA. CDR3 length equals 13 residues. CDR3 bases: TGCAGCGTTGAAACAGAAGCGTACAATGAGCAGTTCTTC. This encodes CSVETEAYNEQFF.

V and J are TRBV7-2 and TRBJ2-3, with 10 bases matching TRBD1. Losses at the gene ends were 5 bases for V and 5 bases for J; bases not matched to a gene: 4. Germline-derived CDR1 and CDR2 are SGHTA and FQGNSA. The CDR3 extends over 14 amino acids. The DNA of the CDR3 is TGTGCCAGCAGCCGACAGGGGGCGGGAGATACGCAGTATTTT. This gives the protein CASSRQGAGDTQYF.

The J gene is TRBJ2-7, the V gene TRBV29-1; the match to TRBD2 covers 9 bases. The V gene end was trimmed by 2 bases and the J gene end by 1 base; junction bases not matched to a gene: 0. The CDR3 has 13 residues. Germline values: CDR1 SQVTM, CDR2 ANQGSEA. The chain's CDR3 is CSVELAGSYEQYV. CDR3 DNA: TGCAGCGTTGAACTAGCGGGATCCTACGAGCAGTACGTC.

This clonotype was observed a handful of times. The chain couples TRBV3-1 to TRBJ2-5; no firm D call. CDR1 and CDR2 from the germline V gene are LGHDT and YNNKEL (reference sequence). The CDR3 has 12 residues. The V end lost 2 bases, the J end lost 0 bases, and 1 base lay between the germline ends. CDR3 coding DNA: TGTGCCAGCAGCCAATACCAAGAGACCCAGTACTTC. Its translation: CASSQYQETQYF.

The chain links TRBV9 to TRBJ2-1; TRBD2 matches at 8 bases. The CDR3 sequence is 15 residues long. J was trimmed by 9 bases and V by 0 bases; bases with no gene match: 8. The germline V gene has CDR1 SGDLS and CDR2 YYNGEE. CDR3 nucleotides: TGTGCCAGCAGCGTAGAGATCGGGAGGGATGGTGAGCAGTTCTTC. It yields the protein CASSVEIGRDGEQFF.

This clonotype was seen a handful of times. The chain couples TRBV12-3 or TRBV12-4 to TRBJ1-2; D may be TRBD1 (5 bases). The CDR3 is 13 amino acids. Between the trimmed V and J ends, which lost 8 bases and 9 bases, there was a span of 19 bases. The CDR3 here is CASGNSRGRSYTF. CDR3 nucleotide sequence: TGTGCCAGCGGGAACTCCCGGGGGAGAAGCTACACCTTC.

This clonotype was counted at least ten times. CDR3 nucleotide sequence: TGTGCCAGCTCACCCGGAGGTGGCATCACAGATACGCAGTATTTT. It yields the protein CASSPGGGITDTQYF. The chain recombines TRBV18 with TRBJ2-3; perhaps TRBD2 as D (5 bases). Germline V gene data show CDR1 as KGHSH and CDR2 as LQKENI. V lost 3 bases to trimming and J lost 2 bases, with 12 bases between them. The length of the CDR3 is 15 residues.

A few counts support this clonotype. The chain carries TRBV12-3 or TRBV12-4 and TRBJ1-2; D is ambiguous. The ends were cut back, 7 bases at V and 8 bases at J, with 11 bases in the middle. The CDR3 loop spans 11 amino acids. CDR3 sequence (DNA): TGTGCCAGCAATGATTGGGGAGGCTACACCTTC. Translation: CASNDWGGYTF.

This chain links TRBV12-3 or TRBV12-4 with TRBJ2-1, with D unresolved. V was trimmed by 4 bases and J by 3 bases, leaving 10 bases between them. The CDR3 spans 14 residues. CDR3 sequence (DNA): TGTGCCAGCAGTTCCCGGTTGGGCTACAATGAGCAGTTCTTC. Translated, it gives CASSSRLGYNEQFF.

V is TRBV6-2 or TRBV6-3 and J is TRBJ2-5, with D possibly TRBD2 on 7 matching bases. Germline V gene lookup returns CDR1 MNHEY and CDR2 SVGEGT. This CDR3 is 16 amino acids long. Trimming cost V 0 bases and J 4 bases, with 15 bases left between them. Here the CDR3 reads CASSYSRGLTRETQYF. CDR3 DNA: TGTGCCAGCAGTTACTCGCGGGGGCTGACCAGAGAGACCCAGTACTTC.